The 21 T cell receptor beta chains below all came from one sample that was sequenced in a study of T-cell memory formation after mild COVID-19. TCRdb passed the 5' RACE reads through MiXCR, listing each CDR3 protein once. The sample gives about 150,000 distinct CDR3 sequences, 5.5% to 7% of which show up once; roughly 2.1% is in the top ten. Sequencing was done on a sample of PBMCs or a T cell subset sorted from them (not recorded which). These receptors came from an adult woman who had mild COVID-19 (a few samples of this study predate the infection). Cell type and time point are not known.

In this sample, this clonotype turned up many times. This chain joins TRBV3-1 and TRBJ1-2, with D unresolved. The CDR3 is 11 amino acids. The ends were cut back, 0 bases at V and 4 bases at J, with 0 bases in the middle. Germline values: CDR1 LGHDT, CDR2 YNNKEL (reference sequence). CDR3 amino acids: CASSQDYGYTF. For the CDR3, the DNA is TGTGCCAGCAGCCAAGACTATGGCTACACCTTC.

In its sample, this clonotype was seen many times. The chain recombines TRBV18 with TRBJ1-1, with D uncertain. V lost 4 bases and J 3 bases, leaving 15 bases between the germline ends. There are 15 residues in the CDR3. Germline CDR1 reads KGHSH; CDR2 reads LQKENI. CDR3 nucleotide sequence: TGTGCCAGCTCACTCAAACACGGTCGGGACACTGAAGCTTTCTTT. Its protein product is CASSLKHGRDTEAFF.

This clonotype appeared many times. This rearrangement joins TRBV12-3 or TRBV12-4 to TRBJ2-5; no definite D call. This CDR3 spans 12 amino acids. Trimming left V 3 bases short and J 5 bases short, with 7 bases between. The CDR3 DNA reads as TGTGCCAGCAGTTTGCTGCGGGAGACCCAGTACTTC. This encodes CASSLLRETQYF.

This clonotype was seen a few times. The CDR3 sequence is CATSDFRRGANYGYTF. The CDR3 DNA follows: TGTGCCACCAGTGATTTTCGGAGGGGAGCTAACTATGGCTACACCTTC. This chain uses TRBV24-1 with TRBJ1-2; tentatively, D is TRBD1 (5 bases). Germline V gene data show CDR1 as KGHDR and CDR2 as SFDVKD. Trimming cost V 1 base and J 0 bases, with 11 bases left between them. The CDR3 is 16 amino acids.

This clonotype showed up many times. This chain joins TRBV12-3 or TRBV12-4 and TRBJ1-5; D gene ambiguous. Trimming pared 7 bases from V and 7 bases from J, leaving 17 bases between. CDR3 size: 14 residues. CDR3: CASTMRGIGQPQHF. The CDR3, as DNA: TGTGCCAGCACCATGAGAGGTATTGGGCAGCCCCAGCATTTT.

This clonotype occurred a few times. J is TRBJ1-4 and V is TRBV4-1; D gene ambiguous. V shed 1 base and J shed 4 bases, with 10 bases lying between them. Germline values: CDR1 MGHRA, CDR2 YSYEKL. The CDR3 runs to 15 residues. In DNA form, the CDR3 reads TGCGCCAGCAGCCAAGCTGAAGGGTATAATGAAAAACTGTTTTTT. Encoded protein: CASSQAEGYNEKLFF.

The chain is built from TRBV5-1 and TRBJ2-2, with D possibly TRBD1 on 6 matching bases. Per germline, CDR1 SGHRS and CDR2 YFSETQ. V lost 5 bases, J lost 4 bases, and 12 bases lay in between. This CDR3 is built from 14 residues. The CDR3 DNA follows: TGCGCCAGCAGATGGGGGCATGGCACCGGGGAGCTGTTTTTT. This gives the protein CASRWGHGTGELFF.

This clonotype was observed a handful of times. The chain links TRBV5-1 to TRBJ2-4; D possibly corresponds to TRBD1 (5 bases). This CDR3 is built from 16 residues. Trimming removed 0 bases at V and 1 base at J, with 11 bases between. Germline CDR1 SGHRS, CDR2 YFSETQ. This CDR3 reads CASSLERPGAKNIQYF. The CDR3 DNA sequence: TGCGCCAGCAGCTTGGAACGGCCAGGGGCCAAAAACATTCAGTACTTC.

This clonotype was observed once. The rearrangement joins TRBV11-2 to TRBJ2-5; D is unresolved. Trimming took 1 base from V and 1 from J, leaving 16 bases between them. CDR1 and CDR2 (germline): SGHAT, FQNNGV. The CDR3 runs to 17 residues. Here the CDR3 DNA reads TGTGCCAGCAGCTTAGTTGTAGTGGACCTTGTCCAAGAGACCCAGTACTTC. Translating gives CASSLVVVDLVQETQYF.

This clonotype was observed a few times. The V call is TRBV27, the J call TRBJ1-6; weak D call: TRBD1 (6 bases). Germline V gene lookup returns CDR1 MNHEY and CDR2 SMNVEV (reference sequence). Deletions cut 6 bases from V and 6 bases from J, with 12 bases between. This CDR3 has 14 amino acids. The CDR3, as DNA: TGTGCCAGCAGACCTCGACAGGCTAATTCACCCCTCCACTTT. The encoded protein is CASRPRQANSPLHF.

This clonotype came up many times. The chain carries TRBV29-1 and TRBJ1-1; D unresolved. There are 14 residues in the CDR3. Germline CDR1 is SQVTM and CDR2 is ANQGSEA. The V end lost 4 bases, the J end lost 3 bases, and 15 bases lay between the germline ends. The CDR3 is CSVALRGSDTEAFF. DNA of the CDR3: TGCAGCGTTGCGCTTCGGGGTTCGGACACTGAAGCTTTCTTT.

This clonotype was picked up a small number of times. A junction boundary mismatches the germline segment, possibly from a read error. CDR3 nucleotides: TGTGCCAGTAGTATGTCGACGTCGAACTATGGCTACACTTTC. Protein product: CASSMSTSNYGYTF. The chain is built from TRBV19 and TRBJ1-2; D is unresolved. The CDR3 has 14 amino acids. Per the germline V gene, CDR1 is LNHDA and CDR2 is SQIVND (reference sequence).

This clonotype was detected many times. V and J are TRBV19 and TRBJ1-1; D is unresolved. V was cut by 5 bases and J by 0 bases, with 10 bases left in between. CDR1 is LNHDA, CDR2 SQIVND, per germline (reference sequence). The length of the CDR3 is 14 residues. The CDR3 here is CASSLPTVNTEAFF. The CDR3 DNA sequence: TGTGCCAGTAGTCTACCCACAGTGAACACTGAAGCTTTCTTT.

This clonotype was recorded many times. The CDR3 is CASSYSINRPISYEQYF. In DNA, the CDR3 is TGTGCCAGCAGTTACTCGATAAACCGACCGATCTCCTACGAGCAGTACTTC. The chain has TRBV6-2 or TRBV6-3 and TRBJ2-7; D unresolved. Germline CDR1 and CDR2: MNHEY and SVGEGT. Deletions cut 0 bases from V and 0 bases from J, with 15 bases between. This CDR3 comprises 17 residues.

This clonotype turned up a few times. The chain has TRBV6-1 and TRBJ2-5, with TRBD1 matching over 10 bases. Germline-derived CDR1 and CDR2 are MNHNS and SASEGT. The ends lost 10 bases at V and 4 bases at J; junction bases unmatched: 9. This CDR3 spans 14 amino acids. Written as DNA, the CDR3 is TGTGCCACGGTCCGGGACAGGGGTCGAGAGACCCAGTACTTC. Its protein is CATVRDRGRETQYF.

J is TRBJ1-5 and V is TRBV14; D is perhaps TRBD1 (5 bases). Deletions cut 4 bases from V and 5 bases from J, with 9 bases between. This CDR3 spans 13 amino acids. Germline values: CDR1 SGHDN, CDR2 FVKESK. The CDR3 loop reads CASSPGEHQPQHF. CDR3 DNA sequence: TGTGCCAGCAGCCCGGGGGAGCATCAGCCCCAGCATTTT.

This clonotype was recorded many times. This rearrangement joins TRBV7-2 to TRBJ1-2, with a weak D call TRBD1 (6 bases). The ends were cut back, 5 bases at V and 0 bases at J, with 13 bases in the middle. Germline CDR1 and CDR2: SGHTA and FQGNSA. The CDR3 is 15 residues long. The CDR3 coding sequence is TGTGCCAGCAGCCCACAGACAGGCCCTAACTATGGCTACACCTTC. Encoded protein: CASSPQTGPNYGYTF. Variable domain in full (rest from reference TRBV7-2 and TRBJ1-2): GAGVSQSPSNKVTEKGKDVELRCDPISGHTALYWYRQSLGQGLEFLIYFQGNSAPDKSGLPSDRFSAERTGGSVSTLTIQRTQQEDSAVYLCASSPQTGPNYGYTFGSGTRLTVV.

This clonotype was observed a few times. The chain combines TRBV7-9 with TRBJ2-1; the D gene is possibly TRBD2 (5 bases). There are 15 residues in the CDR3. V lost 5 bases and J lost 8, with 19 bases in between. Looked up from germline, CDR1 is SEHNR and CDR2 is FQNEAQ (reference sequence). CDR3 DNA sequence: TGTGCCAGCAGCGGTGACACCTTCCTGGGAGATGAGCAGTTCTTC. Residues: CASSGDTFLGDEQFF.

The rearrangement links TRBV6-5 to TRBJ1-1; tentative D call: TRBD1 (6 bases). This CDR3 comprises 13 residues. Germline CDR1 is MNHEY and CDR2 is SVGAGI. V was trimmed by 10 bases and J by 0 bases, leaving 12 bases between them. As DNA, the CDR3 is TGTGCCACCCGGGGGGCTTTGAACACTGAAGCTTTCTTT. It is translated as CATRGALNTEAFF.

This clonotype was seen a handful of times. The chain employs TRBV19 and TRBJ1-1; a possible D gene is TRBD1 (5 bases). The CDR3 totals 15 residues. Germline V gene data show CDR1 as LNHDA and CDR2 as SQIVND (reference sequence). V was cut by 3 bases and J by 1 base, with 12 bases left in between. In DNA, the CDR3 is TGTGCCAGTAGTATCCCCGGGGGAAGGAACACTGAAGCTTTCTTT. It is translated as CASSIPGGRNTEAFF.

This sequence joins TRBV18 and TRBJ1-4; no reliable D call. The CDR3 runs to 14 residues. Germline-derived CDR1 and CDR2 are KGHSH and LQKENI. The ends were cut back, 2 bases at V and 7 bases at J, with 11 bases in the middle. CDR3 sequence reads: CASSPGHESEKLFF. Here the CDR3 DNA reads TGTGCCAGCTCACCAGGGCACGAGAGTGAAAAACTGTTTTTT.